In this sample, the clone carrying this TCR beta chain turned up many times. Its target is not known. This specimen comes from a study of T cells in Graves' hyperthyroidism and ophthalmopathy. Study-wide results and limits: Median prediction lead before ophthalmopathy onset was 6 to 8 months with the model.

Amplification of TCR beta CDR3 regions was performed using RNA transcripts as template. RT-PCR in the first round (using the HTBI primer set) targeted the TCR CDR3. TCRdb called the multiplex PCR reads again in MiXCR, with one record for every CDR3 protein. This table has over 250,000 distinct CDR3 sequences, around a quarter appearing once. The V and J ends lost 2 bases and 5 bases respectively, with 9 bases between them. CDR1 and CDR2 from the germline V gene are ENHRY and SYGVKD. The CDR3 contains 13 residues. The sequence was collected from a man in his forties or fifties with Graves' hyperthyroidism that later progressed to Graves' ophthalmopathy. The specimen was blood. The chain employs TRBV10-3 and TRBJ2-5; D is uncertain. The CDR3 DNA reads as TGTGCCATCAGTGAGGCAGCCGTGGAGACCCAGTACTTC. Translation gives CAISEAAVETQYF.